Given below is one T cell receptor (beta chain) in context. Its antigen is undetermined. This record comes from a study of T cell responses to AZD1222 COVID-19 vaccine. Whole-study findings and limits: Baseline seropositivity occurred in only six or seven AZD1222 recipients.

The CDR3 length is 19 residues. CDR1 and CDR2 (germline): LGHNA, YSLEER. The trim removed 2 bases at V and 4 bases at J, leaving 12 bases unmatched. Generated by immunoSEQ multiplex PCR, the TCRdb table keeps only in-frame clones and is missing some. This sample carries approximately 180,000 clones, around 89% of them seen once, and the ten largest clones take roughly 4%. The sequences come from peripheral blood, collected 28 days after the second dose of the MenACWY control vaccine. The TCR was taken from an adult who received the MenACWY meningococcal vaccine as a control. The rearrangement uses TRBV4-3 and TRBJ2-6, with 9 positions matching TRBD1. The CDR3 sequence is CASSQTGGIRLSGANVLTF. For the CDR3, the DNA is TGCGCCAGCAGCCAAACAGGGGGCATTCGGCTCTCCGGGGCCAACGTCCTGACTTTC.